These 16 T cell receptor beta chains share one sample of origin, sequenced in a study of beta chain features in type 1 diabetes. Every bit of the isolated RNA underwent reverse transcription, so sequencing read expressed TCRB transcripts. Data came from immunoSEQ multiplex PCR; TCRdb stores just in-frame clones and leaves some out. The table lists over 600,000 clones, 9.5% to 15% of them singletons. Study conclusions and caveats: Type 1 diabetes patients showed a moderate but significant shortening of TCRB CDR3s in all four CD4+ subsets.

These receptors' targets are unknown. The sample was naive CD4+ T cells from blood. All receptors derive from a man aged 25 to 45 with type 1 diabetes.

The chain carries TRBV15 and TRBJ2-3; 8 bases match TRBD2. Germline lookup yields CDR1 LNHNV and CDR2 YYDKDF (reference sequence). This CDR3 comprises 15 residues. The trim removed 3 bases at V and 1 base at J, leaving 3 bases unmatched. CDR3 bases: TGTGCCACCAGCAGCGGGACTAGTCGCACAGATACGCAGTATTTT. This encodes CATSSGTSRTDTQYF.

In its sample, this clone was seen a few times. The V call is TRBV7-9, the J call TRBJ2-5; D possibly matches TRBD1 or TRBD2 (5 bases each). CDR3 length equals 13 residues. The V gene lost 1 base and the J gene lost 5 bases, with 8 bases spanning the gap. In germline, CDR1 is SEHNR, CDR2 FQNEAQ (reference sequence). The CDR3 bases are TGTGCCAGCAGCTTAGGAGGGGACGAGACCCAGTACTTC. It encodes CASSLGGDETQYF.

The genes are TRBV30 and TRBJ1-4, with a tentative D call TRBD1 (5 bases). V was shortened by 5 bases and J by 8 bases, with 15 bases between the two germline ends. CDR3 length: 13 residues. Germline-derived CDR1 and CDR2 are GTSNPN and SVGIG (reference sequence). This CDR3 reads CAWGDGRAEKLFF. CDR3 coding DNA: TGTGCCTGGGGGGACGGCAGAGCGGAAAAACTGTTTTTT.

To note about this clone: The conserved final phenylalanine or tryptophan is absent from the CDR3, which likely points to a read error. The rearrangement joins TRBV6-6 to TRBJ1-5; 7 nucleotides align to TRBD1. Per the germline V gene, CDR1 is MNHNY and CDR2 is SVGAGI (reference sequence). The CDR3 is 13 residues long. CDR3 loop: CAITWDSNQPQHV. For the CDR3, the DNA is TGTGCCATCACCTGGGACAGCAATCAACCCCAGCATGTT.

Only one count was recorded for this clone. The chain joins TRBV27 to TRBJ1-5, with a tentative D call TRBD1 (5 bases). V gave up 2 bases and J gave up 5 bases, with 16 bases separating them. The CDR3 loop spans 16 amino acids. Germline V gene data show CDR1 as MNHEY and CDR2 as SMNVEV (reference sequence). The DNA of the CDR3 is TGTGCCAGCAGTTTAGAGGGGCGCCGGGCAGATCAGCCCCAGCATTTT. Encoded protein: CASSLEGRRADQPQHF.

This clone was observed a few times. This chain joins TRBV19 and TRBJ2-1; 8 nucleotides match TRBD2. The V segment lost 8 bases and the J segment 4 bases; nucleotides outside the gene matches: 7. The CDR3 totals 14 residues. From germline, CDR1 is LNHDA and CDR2 SQIVND (reference sequence). The CDR3 loop reads CASRGGTNYNEQFF. DNA of the CDR3: TGTGCCAGTCGCGGGGGGACGAATTACAATGAGCAGTTCTTC.

This clone was observed a handful of times. The chain uses TRBV9 and TRBJ2-2; D gene ambiguous. V was pared by 2 bases and J by 1 base, with 15 bases between. The CDR3 sequence is 17 residues long. From germline, CDR1 is SGDLS and CDR2 YYNGEE. This CDR3 reads CASSVQQYPGNTGELFF. DNA of the CDR3: TGTGCCAGCAGCGTCCAACAGTACCCTGGGAACACCGGGGAGCTGTTTTTT.

A few counts support this clone. The V gene is TRBV7-2, the J gene TRBJ1-2; D ambiguous. The CDR3 is made up of 14 amino acids. Trimming cost V 1 base and J 8 bases, with 14 bases left between them. Germline lookup yields CDR1 SGHTA and CDR2 FQGNSA. DNA for the CDR3: TGTGCCAGCAGCTTAGGGGAGGGTGCGGGAGGCTACACCTTC. As protein: CASSLGEGAGGYTF. The full variable domain, completed using reference TRBV7-2 and TRBJ1-2, is GAGVSQSPSNKVTEKGKDVELRCDPISGHTALYWYRQSLGQGLEFLIYFQGNSAPDKSGLPSDRFSAERTGGSVSTLTIQRTQQEDSAVYLCASSLGEGAGGYTFGSGTRLTVV.

This chain uses TRBV30 with TRBJ1-5; 8 nucleotides agree with TRBD1. J was trimmed by 6 bases and V by 2 bases; bases with no gene match: 6. Per the germline V gene, CDR1 is GTSNPN and CDR2 is SVGIG (reference sequence). This CDR3 is built from 14 residues. CDR3 nucleotides: TGTGCCTGGAGTATTTTGACAGGGGTTCAGCCCCAGCATTTT. As protein: CAWSILTGVQPQHF.

This chain uses TRBV29-1 with TRBJ1-1, with D perhaps matching TRBD1 (5 bases). Germline CDR1 and CDR2: SQVTM and ANQGSEA. V was cut by 1 base and J by 3 bases, with 9 bases left in between. The CDR3 is 13 residues long. Here the CDR3 reads CSVEGGGHTEAFF. In DNA form, the CDR3 reads TGCAGCGTTGAAGGCGGGGGACACACTGAAGCTTTCTTT.

A single count supports this clone. This may stem from a read error, because a much larger clone lies one nucleotide away. This specimen includes other DNA sequences encoding the same CDR3. The rearrangement uses TRBV7-2 and TRBJ2-1; 7 bases fit TRBD1. Germline CDR1 SGHTA, CDR2 FQGNSA. Trimming cost V 5 bases and J 5 bases; bases outside gene matches: 3. This CDR3 comprises 13 residues. The chain's CDR3 is CASSPTGDNEQFF. Here the CDR3 DNA reads TGTGCCAGCAGCCCTACAGGGGACAATGAGCAGTTCTTC. Full variable domain (rest looked up from reference TRBV7-2 and TRBJ2-1): GAGVSQSPSNKVTEKGKDVELRCDPISGHTALYWYRQSLGQGLEFLIYFQGNSAPDKSGLPSDRFSAERTGGSVSTLTIQRTQQEDSAVYLCASSPTGDNEQFFGPGTRLTVL.

This sequence joins TRBV5-1 and TRBJ2-5, with 13 bases aligning to TRBD2. Trimming cost V 2 bases and J 6 bases; bases outside gene matches: 4. The CDR3 loop spans 15 amino acids. Germline V gene sequence: CDR1 SGHRS, CDR2 YFSETQ. CDR3 loop: CASSFGLAGVKTQYF. The CDR3 nucleotides read TGCGCCAGCAGCTTCGGACTAGCGGGGGTGAAGACCCAGTACTTC.

This clone was counted a few times. The chain employs TRBV5-1 and TRBJ2-5, with 10 bases identical to TRBD1. The V segment lost 4 bases and the J segment 5 bases; nucleotides outside the gene matches: 14. Germline assignment: CDR1 SGHRS and CDR2 YFSETQ. The CDR3 consists of 17 residues. The CDR3 loop is CASSEGRGQGVAETQYF. DNA of the CDR3: TGCGCCAGCAGCGAAGGACGAGGACAGGGGGTGGCGGAGACCCAGTACTTC.

This clone was seen a handful of times. The rearrangement joins TRBV27 to TRBJ2-7; 7 bases fit TRBD1. J gave up 1 base and V 6 bases, and 3 bases lay outside the gene matches. Germline CDR1 and CDR2: MNHEY and SMNVEV (reference sequence). This CDR3 has 13 residues. DNA for the CDR3: TGTGCCAGCAGGGTGACAGGGTCCTACGAGCAGTACTTC. Translating it yields CASRVTGSYEQYF.

This clone was seen only a few times. The genes are TRBV2 and TRBJ2-5; TRBD1 is a possible D gene (6 bases). The germline V gene encodes CDR1 SNHLY and CDR2 FYNNEI. Trimming removed 5 bases at V and 9 bases at J, with 19 bases between. The CDR3 runs to 14 residues. CDR3 DNA sequence: TGTGCCAGCAGTCCCTCCGGGACATCGTTTGCCCAGTACTTC. This translates into CASSPSGTSFAQYF.

This clone was observed a handful of times. The chain employs TRBV27 and TRBJ2-5; no reliable D call. The CDR3 runs 13 residues. The V end lost 4 bases, the J end lost 2 bases, and 8 bases lay between the germline ends. Germline loops: CDR1 MNHEY, CDR2 SMNVEV (reference sequence). CDR3 sequence (DNA): TGTGCCAGCAGTTCCTACCCACAAGAGACCCAGTACTTC. Amino acids: CASSSYPQETQYF.